This T cell receptor (beta chain) was retrieved from a study of blood T cell repertoires in COVID-19. For the study at large: Samples came from the United States, Italy and Spain, spanning acute and convalescent COVID-19. Sample material is recorded as cDNA or gDNA derived from T cells, B-cell-depleted T cells, or PBMCs.

From germline, CDR1 is DFQATT and CDR2 SNEGSKA (reference sequence). CDR3 length: 11 amino acids. Trimming stripped 8 bases from V and 6 bases from J, with 13 bases between. Original methodology: Reference gene primer amplification in the assay estimated nucleated cell counts. TCRdb's table, derived via immunoSEQ multiplex PCR, lists solely in-frame clones and lacks some. V, J and clone size reflect that table, while D and trimming were determined from the DNA. Here the sample spans roughly 500,000 clones, roughly 88% being singletons. Sequenced input: peripheral blood. The receptor was derived from a human donor in a cohort sampled during active COVID-19. The chain combines TRBV20-1 with TRBJ1-2, with a weak D call TRBD1 (6 bases). This CDR3 reads CSFFSGDGYTF. The CDR3, as DNA: TGCAGTTTCTTCTCAGGGGATGGCTACACCTTC.